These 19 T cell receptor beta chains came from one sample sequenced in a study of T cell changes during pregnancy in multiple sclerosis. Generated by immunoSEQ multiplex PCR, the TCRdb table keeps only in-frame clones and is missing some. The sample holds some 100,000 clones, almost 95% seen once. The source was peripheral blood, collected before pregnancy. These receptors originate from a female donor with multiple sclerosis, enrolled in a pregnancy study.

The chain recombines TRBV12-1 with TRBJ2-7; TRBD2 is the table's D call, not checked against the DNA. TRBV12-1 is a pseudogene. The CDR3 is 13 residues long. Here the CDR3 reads CASSTPGGYEQYF. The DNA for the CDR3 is TGTGCCAGTTCTACCCCCGGAGGCTACGAGCAGTACTTC.

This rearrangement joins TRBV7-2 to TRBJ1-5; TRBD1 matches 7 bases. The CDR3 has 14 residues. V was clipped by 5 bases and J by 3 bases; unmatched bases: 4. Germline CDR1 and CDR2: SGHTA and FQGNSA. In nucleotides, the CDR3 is TGTGCCAGCAGCGCGGACAGGACCAATCAGCCCCAGCATTTT. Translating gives CASSADRTNQPQHF.

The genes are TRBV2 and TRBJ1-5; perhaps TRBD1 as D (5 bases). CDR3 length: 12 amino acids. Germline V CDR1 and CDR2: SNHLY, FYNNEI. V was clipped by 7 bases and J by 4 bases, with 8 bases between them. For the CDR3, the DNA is TGTGCCAGCACCACAGGAAATCAGCCCCAGCATTTT. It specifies CASTTGNQPQHF.

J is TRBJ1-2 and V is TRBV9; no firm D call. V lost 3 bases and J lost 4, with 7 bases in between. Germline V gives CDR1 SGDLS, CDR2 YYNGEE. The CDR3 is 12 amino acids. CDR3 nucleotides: TGTGCCAGCAGCGGCCTAGCCTATGGCTACACCTTC. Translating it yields CASSGLAYGYTF.

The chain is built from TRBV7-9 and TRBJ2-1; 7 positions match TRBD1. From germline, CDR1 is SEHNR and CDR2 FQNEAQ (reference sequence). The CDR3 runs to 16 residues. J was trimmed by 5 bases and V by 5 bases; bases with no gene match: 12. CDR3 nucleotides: TGTGCCAGCAGCATGAACAGGGGAAGGGCTAACAATGAGCAGTTCTTC. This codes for CASSMNRGRANNEQFF.

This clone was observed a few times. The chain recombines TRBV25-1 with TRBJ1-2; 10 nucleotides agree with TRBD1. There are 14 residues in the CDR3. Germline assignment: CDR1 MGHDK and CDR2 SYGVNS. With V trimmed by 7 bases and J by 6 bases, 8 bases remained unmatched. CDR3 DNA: TGTGCCAGCACACTAGGACAGGGGGGGAATGGCTACACCTTC. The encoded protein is CASTLGQGGNGYTF.

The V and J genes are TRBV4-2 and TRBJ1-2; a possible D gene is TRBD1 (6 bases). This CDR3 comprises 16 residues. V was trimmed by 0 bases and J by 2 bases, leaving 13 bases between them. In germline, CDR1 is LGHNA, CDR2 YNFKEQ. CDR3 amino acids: CASSQDSTRGNYGYTF. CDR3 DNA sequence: TGTGCCAGCAGCCAAGATTCGACCAGGGGAAACTATGGCTACACCTTC.

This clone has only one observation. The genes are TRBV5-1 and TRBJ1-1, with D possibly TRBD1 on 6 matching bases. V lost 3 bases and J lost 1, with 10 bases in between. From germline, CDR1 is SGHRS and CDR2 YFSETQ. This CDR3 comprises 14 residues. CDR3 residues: CASSWGTTNTEAFF. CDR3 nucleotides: TGCGCCAGCAGCTGGGGGACAACGAACACTGAAGCTTTCTTT. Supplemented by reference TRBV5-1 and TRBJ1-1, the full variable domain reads KAGVTQTPRYLIKTRGQQVTLSCSPISGHRSVSWYQQTPGQGLQFLFEYFSETQRNKGNFPGRFSGRQFSNSRSEMNVSTLELGDSALYLCASSWGTTNTEAFFGQGTRLTVV.

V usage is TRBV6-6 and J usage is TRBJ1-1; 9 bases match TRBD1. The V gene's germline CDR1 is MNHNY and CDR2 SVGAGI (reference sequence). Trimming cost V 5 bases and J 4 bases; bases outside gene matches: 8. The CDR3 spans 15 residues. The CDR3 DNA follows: TGTGCCAGCAGTCCGAGACCGGGACAGGGCACTGAAGCTTTCTTT. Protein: CASSPRPGQGTEAFF.

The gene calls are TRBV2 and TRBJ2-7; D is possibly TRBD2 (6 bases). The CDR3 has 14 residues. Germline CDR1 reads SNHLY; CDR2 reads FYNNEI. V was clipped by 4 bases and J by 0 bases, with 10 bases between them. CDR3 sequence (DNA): TGTGCCAGCAGTGGGGGGACTTACTCCTACGAGCAGTACTTC. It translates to CASSGGTYSYEQYF.

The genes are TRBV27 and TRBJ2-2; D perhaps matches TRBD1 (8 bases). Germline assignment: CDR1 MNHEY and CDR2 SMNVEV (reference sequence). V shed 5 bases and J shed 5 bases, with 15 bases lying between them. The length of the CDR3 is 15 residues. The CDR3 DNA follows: TGTGCCAGCAGTACTAACAGGGGGGGGACCGGGGAGCTGTTTTTT. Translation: CASSTNRGGTGELFF.

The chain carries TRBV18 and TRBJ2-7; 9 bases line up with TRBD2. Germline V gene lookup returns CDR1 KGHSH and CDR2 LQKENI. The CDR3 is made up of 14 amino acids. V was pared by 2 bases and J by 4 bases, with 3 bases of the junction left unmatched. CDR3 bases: TGTGCCAGCTCACCAGCGGGAGGGGGATACGAGCAGTACTTC. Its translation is CASSPAGGGYEQYF.

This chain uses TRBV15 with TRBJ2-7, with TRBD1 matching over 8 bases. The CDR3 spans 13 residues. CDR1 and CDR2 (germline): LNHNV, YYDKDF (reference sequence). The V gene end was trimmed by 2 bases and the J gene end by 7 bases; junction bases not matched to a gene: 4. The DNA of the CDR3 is TGTGCCACCAGCAGACAGGGGGCGGGAGAGCAGTACTTC. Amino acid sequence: CATSRQGAGEQYF.

The CDR3 region is CASSHQTGSLSYEQYF. The DNA for the CDR3 is TGCGCCAGCAGCCACCAAACCGGGTCCCTCTCCTACGAGCAGTACTTC. This rearrangement joins TRBV5-1 to TRBJ2-7; the D is unclear. The V end lost 4 bases, the J end lost 0 bases, and 17 bases lay between the germline ends. The CDR3 has 16 residues. Germline CDR1 and CDR2: SGHRS and YFSETQ.

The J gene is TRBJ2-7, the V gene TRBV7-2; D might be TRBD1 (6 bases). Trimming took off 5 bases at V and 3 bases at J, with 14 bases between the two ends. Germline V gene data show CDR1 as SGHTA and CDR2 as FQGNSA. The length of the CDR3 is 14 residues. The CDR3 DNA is TGTGCCAGCAGCAAAGGGCCAGGGGACTACGAGCAGTACTTC. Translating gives CASSKGPGDYEQYF. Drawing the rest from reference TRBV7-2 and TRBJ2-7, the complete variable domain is GAGVSQSPSNKVTEKGKDVELRCDPISGHTALYWYRQSLGQGLEFLIYFQGNSAPDKSGLPSDRFSAERTGGSVSTLTIQRTQQEDSAVYLCASSKGPGDYEQYFGPGTRLTVT.

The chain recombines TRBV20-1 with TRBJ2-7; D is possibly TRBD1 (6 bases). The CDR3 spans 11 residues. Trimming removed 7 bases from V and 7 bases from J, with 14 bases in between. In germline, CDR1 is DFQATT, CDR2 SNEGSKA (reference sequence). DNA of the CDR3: TGCAGTGTTTGGGGGCGGAGGGAGCAGTACTTC. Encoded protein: CSVWGRREQYF.

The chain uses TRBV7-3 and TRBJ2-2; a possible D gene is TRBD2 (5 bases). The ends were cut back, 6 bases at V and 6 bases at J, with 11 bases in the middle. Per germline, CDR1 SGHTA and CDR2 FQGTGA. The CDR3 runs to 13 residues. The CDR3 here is CASRAQRAGELFF. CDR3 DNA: TGTGCCAGCAGGGCACAGAGGGCCGGGGAGCTGTTTTTT. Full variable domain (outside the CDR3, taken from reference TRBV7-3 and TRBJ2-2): GAGVSQTPSNKVTEKGKYVELRCDPISGHTALYWYRQSLGQGPEFLIYFQGTGAADDSGLPNDRFFAVRPEGSVSTLKIQRTERGDSAVYLCASRAQRAGELFFGEGSRLTVL.

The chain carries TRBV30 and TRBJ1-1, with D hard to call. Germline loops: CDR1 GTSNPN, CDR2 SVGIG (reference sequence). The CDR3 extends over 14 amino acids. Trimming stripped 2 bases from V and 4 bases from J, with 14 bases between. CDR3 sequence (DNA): TGTGCCTGGAGTCTGAGGGTTATACTCACTGAAGCTTTCTTT. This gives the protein CAWSLRVILTEAFF.

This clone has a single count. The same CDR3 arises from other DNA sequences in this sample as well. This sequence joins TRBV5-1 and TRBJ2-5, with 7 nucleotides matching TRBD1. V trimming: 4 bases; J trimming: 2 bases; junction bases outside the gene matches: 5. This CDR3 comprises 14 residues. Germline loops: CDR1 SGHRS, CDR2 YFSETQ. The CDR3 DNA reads TGCGCCAGCAGCAAAGGACAGGCGCAAGAGACCCAGTACTTC. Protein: CASSKGQAQETQYF. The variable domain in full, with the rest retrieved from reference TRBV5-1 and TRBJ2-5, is KAGVTQTPRYLIKTRGQQVTLSCSPISGHRSVSWYQQTPGQGLQFLFEYFSETQRNKGNFPGRFSGRQFSNSRSEMNVSTLELGDSALYLCASSKGQAQETQYFGPGTRLLVL.